This T cell receptor beta chain is drawn from a study of identical twins (TCRdb year 2016). Background for the entire study: TCR alpha and beta repertoires from monozygotic twins, unrelated adults of various ages and cord blood were deep-sequenced to test whether fetal clonotypes persist. To rule out contamination, replicate twin experiments were performed at different times with different library preparation protocols. Points the paper makes about the study in general: Out-of-frame TCR alpha sharing in monozygotic twins was systematically underestimated by recombination models, whereas sharing between unrelated individuals was in agreement with the recombination models. Zero-insertion analyses could be partly confounded by invariant T cells such as MAIT and iNKT, although diverse VJ usage argued against such confounding for most clonotypes. Fewer insertions were carried by abundant cord blood beta clonotypes, a similar but weaker trend appeared in young adult naive repertoires, and no such trend appeared in memory repertoires. Out-of-frame TCR alpha sequences shared between twins showed an excess of low generation-probability sequences compared with coincidental sharing between unrelated individuals. In beta out-of-frame sequences, excess twin sharing was weaker, because having fewer shared sequences lowered the signal-to-noise ratio. Because the same donors could not be followed over many years, the conclusions depended on cross-sectional statistical analysis.

Notes on this clonotype: Its antigen remains undetermined. Base qualities were left out, and no much larger clone turns up one base away.

The library was made by 5' RACE. The sequencer listed for this sample is Illumina HiSeq 2000. Template switching introduced a universal primer binding site; the final cDNA contained a unique molecular identifier, enabling accurate counting of TCR cDNA molecules. Specific primers in the conserved constant-segment region were used to synthesize first-strand cDNA for the TCR alpha and beta chains. To control for contamination, every cDNA library was double barcoded, receiving both a SMART-Mk sample barcode and Illumina barcodes. Two successive PCR steps introduced TruSeq adapter sequences along with Illumina sample barcodes. TCR alpha and beta cDNA libraries were sequenced on the Illumina HiSeq platform with custom primers. The paper's data handling went like this. Unique molecular identifiers were extracted from raw reads with MiGEC, and CDR3 positions were determined with MiXCR. For each individual, recombination models were inferred using an EM algorithm with the repgenHMM and IGoR tools. The analysis of shared clonotypes was done with the tcR package in R, with sharing normalized by the product of cloneset sizes. Out-of-frame nonproductive sequences were analyzed to study raw recombination free of thymic and clonal selection effects. Through fastp at Q25 and MiXCR, TCRdb rebuilt clones from the public reads, retaining in-frame beta chains. Identical CDR3 protein sequences are pooled into one entry, listed with their most common genes and DNA. TCRdb assigned the V and J calls; the authors' analysis was not used. This sample comprises roughly 250,000 distinct CDR3 sequences, about 14% of them detected only once. Clones ranked in the top ten supply around 9.5% of the sample.

All donors were healthy Caucasians. Using Miltenyi CD45RO+ enrichment and human naive T-cell isolation kits, memory (CD45RO+) and naive T cells were isolated from PBMC. The cysteine opens and the phenylalanine closes a CDR3 of 12 amino acids. The kept DNA is CDR3 alone, 36 bases in frame from the first base. V is shortened by 4 bases, J by 7 bases, and the region joining them spans 10 bases. Looking up the germline V gene (reference sequence) yields CDR1 SEHNR and CDR2 FQNEAQ. The chain uses TRBV7-9 and TRBJ2-5; the D gene is perhaps TRBD1, on 6 matching bases. Source material: memory (CD45RO+) T cells sorted from blood. The sample's cell subset or site label, decoded: CD45RO+ enriched T cells. The source of this sequence is a woman between 18 and 30 years old in good health. The CDR3: CASSSGAGTQYF. The DNA reads as follows: TGTGCCAGCAGCTCAGGGGCGGGGACCCAGTACTTC.